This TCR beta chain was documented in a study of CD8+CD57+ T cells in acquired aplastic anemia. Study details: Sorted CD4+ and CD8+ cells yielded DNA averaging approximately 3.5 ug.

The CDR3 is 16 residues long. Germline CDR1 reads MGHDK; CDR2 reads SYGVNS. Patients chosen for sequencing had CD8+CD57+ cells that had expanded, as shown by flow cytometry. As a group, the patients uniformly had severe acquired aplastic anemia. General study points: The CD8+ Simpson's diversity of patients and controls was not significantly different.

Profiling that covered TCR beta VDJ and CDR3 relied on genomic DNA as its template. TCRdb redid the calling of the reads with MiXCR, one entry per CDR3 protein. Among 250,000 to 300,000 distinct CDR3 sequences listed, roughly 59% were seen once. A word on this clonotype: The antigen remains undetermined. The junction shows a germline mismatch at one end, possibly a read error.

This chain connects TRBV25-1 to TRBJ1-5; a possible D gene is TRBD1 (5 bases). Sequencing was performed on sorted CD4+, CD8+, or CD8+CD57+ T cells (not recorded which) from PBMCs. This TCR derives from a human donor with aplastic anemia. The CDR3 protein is CAGSANRDGSNQPQHF. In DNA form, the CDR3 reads TGTGCCGGCAGTGCCAACCGGGACGGTAGCAATCAGCCCCAGCATTTT.